The clone carrying this TCR beta chain was recorded a few times. Its cognate antigen is unknown. TCRdb recomputed calls from the 5' RACE reads with MiXCR, one row per CDR3 protein. The sample contains approximately 190,000 distinct CDR3 sequences, around 16% of which appear only once. This sample stems from a study of T-cell memory formation after mild COVID-19. Study observations and caveats: Clones that contracted from day 15 to 85 were balanced CD4/CD8, while later expanders leaned CD4+.

CDR3 length: 12 amino acids. The V and J ends lost 8 bases and 4 bases respectively, with 11 bases between them. The germline gives CDR1 MNHEY, CDR2 SVGAGI. The rearrangement joins TRBV6-5 to TRBJ1-2; D is possibly TRBD1 (5 bases). The sequenced sample was PBMCs or a T cell subset sorted from them (not recorded which). The sequence was obtained from an adult woman who had mild COVID-19 (a few samples of this study predate the infection). Cell type and time point are not known. The CDR3 loop reads CASSRQGYGYTF. The CDR3 region has the DNA TGTGCCAGCTCCAGGCAGGGCTATGGCTACACCTTC.